The T cell receptor beta chain described here comes from a study of early T cells in non-severe SARS-CoV-2 infection. In TCRdb, the 5' RACE reads were re-called with MiXCR into one record per CDR3 protein. Seen here are more than 55,000 distinct CDR3 sequences, roughly 13% observed once, and the top ten hold approximately 4.8%. Broader study findings: The matching step, a VDJdb search, favored anti-spike CD8 responses and missed private and CD4 specificities.

The CDR3 loop spans 15 amino acids. A word on this clonotype: Its antigen is currently unknown.

Sequenced: whole blood. The TCR originated in an adult who was a healthcare worker with PCR-confirmed SARS-CoV-2 infection or an uninfected control (not recorded which). V and J are TRBV21-1 and TRBJ2-3; the DNA was not used to check the table's D call, TRBD2. TRBV21-1 is listed as a pseudogene. The CDR3 sequence is CASSRSGNRTDTQYF. The CDR3 DNA is TGTGCCAGCAGCCGTAGCGGGAACCGCACAGATACGCAGTATTTT.